The 19 T cell receptor beta chains below come from one sample, sequenced in a study of breast tumors, draining lymph nodes, adjacent tissues. Axillary draining lymph nodes of breast cancer patients supplied the node samples. TCRdb recomputed calls from the multiplex PCR reads with MiXCR, one row per CDR3 protein. The repertoire holds 270,000 or so distinct CDR3 sequences, 30% seen once, with more than 0.95% in the top ten. Sequencing was done on a sample of axillary lymph node tissue. These receptors originate from a female donor with breast cancer. Some clones in this sample may be carry-over from other donors' samples.

A single count supports this clonotype. A much larger clone lies one base from this, so it may be a read error. This sequence joins TRBV19 and TRBJ2-3, with a weak D call TRBD1 (6 bases). V was clipped by 7 bases and J by 1 base, with 15 bases between them. The CDR3 has 15 amino acids. CDR1 LNHDA and CDR2 SQIVND come from the germline V gene (reference sequence). CDR3 sequence reads: CASTTGRGGTDTQYF. CDR3 DNA sequence: TGTGCCAGTACCACTGGCAGGGGCGGCACAGATACGCAGTATTTT. Together with reference TRBV19 and TRBJ2-3, the CDR3 gives the full variable domain: DGGITQSPKYLFRKEGQNVTLSCEQNLNHDAMYWYRQDPGQGLRLIYYSQIVNDFQKGDIAEGYSVSREKKESFPLTVTSAQKNPTAFYLCASTTGRGGTDTQYFGPGTRLTVL.

This clonotype was detected only once. A much larger clone differs from this one at a single base, so this may be a read error. The chain employs TRBV5-8 and TRBJ1-2; D not resolved. This CDR3 contains 15 residues. V dropped 0 bases and J dropped 4 bases, with 13 bases sitting between them. Germline CDR1 is SGHTS and CDR2 is YDEGEE. The CDR3 nucleotides are TGTGCCAGCAGCTTGGCGGCCAGTGCTCTCTATGGCTACACCTTC. This encodes CASSLAASALYGYTF. Complete variable domain (other parts from reference TRBV5-8 and TRBJ1-2): EAGVTQSPTHLIKTRGQQATLRCSPISGHTSVYWYQQALGLGLQFLLWYDEGEERNRGNFPPRFSGRQFPNYSSELNVNALELEDSALYLCASSLAASALYGYTFGSGTRLTVV.

Details on this clonotype: This may stem from a read error, because a much larger clone lies one nucleotide away. This sequence joins TRBV7-3 and TRBJ2-1; D is ambiguous. The CDR3 has 15 residues. The germline gives CDR1 SGHTA, CDR2 FQGTGA. In DNA, the CDR3 is TGTGCCAGCAGCTCCTCCTTGACTGTTAAAAATGAGCAGCTCTTC. It is translated as CASSSSLTVKNEQLF.

This clonotype showed up many times. The chain uses TRBV11-2 and TRBJ1-5; D is unclear. This CDR3 is built from 15 residues. Trimming removed 5 bases at V and 1 base at J, with 12 bases between. The germline V gene encodes CDR1 SGHAT and CDR2 FQNNGV. The CDR3 DNA is TGTGCCAGCAGCCCCGACGGAATGAGCAATCAGCCCCAGCATTTT. Translation: CASSPDGMSNQPQHF.

The rearrangement links TRBV11-3 to TRBJ1-1; perhaps TRBD1 as D (6 bases). Germline CDR1 and CDR2: SGHNT and YENEEA. Trimming stripped 5 bases from V and 6 bases from J, with 16 bases between. The CDR3 covers 14 residues. The CDR3 reads CASSLGQPTAEAFF. In DNA form, the CDR3 reads TGTGCCAGCAGCCTCGGACAGCCAACCGCTGAAGCTTTCTTT. The variable domain in full, with the rest retrieved from reference TRBV11-3 and TRBJ1-1, is EAGVVQSPRYKIIEKKQPVAFWCNPISGHNTLYWYLQNLGQGPELLIRYENEEAVDDSQLPKDRFSAERLKGVDSTLKIQPAELGDSAVYLCASSLGQPTAEAFFGQGTRLTVV.

This clonotype has a handful of counts. This chain links TRBV6-2 or TRBV6-3 with TRBJ2-3; D is tentatively TRBD1 or TRBD2 (6 bases each). Germline CDR1 is MNHEY and CDR2 is SVGEGT. The CDR3 is made up of 18 amino acids. The V gene lost 2 bases and the J gene lost 2 bases, with 20 bases spanning the gap. Here the CDR3 reads CASSYPKGPGALTDTQYF. For the CDR3, the DNA is TGTGCCAGCAGTTACCCAAAGGGCCCGGGGGCCCTCACAGATACGCAGTATTTT.

At least ten counts were recorded for this clonotype. The rearrangement uses TRBV19 and TRBJ1-5; unclear D gene. The CDR3 loop spans 16 amino acids. Per germline, CDR1 LNHDA and CDR2 SQIVND (reference sequence). Between the trimmed V and J ends, which lost 5 bases and 1 base, there was a span of 15 bases. As DNA, the CDR3 is TGTGCCAGTAGTCCCTGGCCCCCAAGAAGCAATCAGCCCCAGCATTTT. Protein sequence: CASSPWPPRSNQPQHF.

Ten or more counts support this clonotype. The rearrangement joins TRBV30 to TRBJ1-3; D gene ambiguous. The CDR3 has 11 amino acids. Germline V lookup: CDR1 GTSNPN, CDR2 SVGIG (reference sequence). The V end lost 4 bases, the J end lost 2 bases, and 3 bases lay between the germline ends. The CDR3 DNA sequence: TGTGCCTGGACGACTGGAAACACCATATATTTT. Protein: CAWTTGNTIYF.

Remarks on this clonotype: An end of the junction does not agree with germline; a read error may underlie this. The genes are TRBV20-1 and TRBJ2-3; 11 bases agree with TRBD2. Germline CDR1 reads DFQATT; CDR2 reads SNEGSKA (reference sequence). This CDR3 region has 16 residues. The CDR3 sequence is CGASVSGRALTDTQYF. In nucleotides, the CDR3 is TGCGGTGCTAGTGTTAGCGGGAGGGCCTTGACAGATACGCAGTATTTT.

Note on this clonotype: An end of the junction differs from the germline gene, which may be a read error. CDR3 in amino acids: CASSTGFPGNTIYF. The CDR3 region has the DNA TGTGCCAGCAGTACAGGGTTCCCTGGAAACACTATATATTTT. The chain is built from TRBV25-1 and TRBJ1-3, with D perhaps matching TRBD1 (6 bases). Germline CDR1 reads MGHDK; CDR2 reads SYGVNS. This CDR3 is built from 14 residues. Full variable domain (remainder filled in from reference TRBV25-1 and TRBJ1-3): EADIYQTPRYLVIGTGKKITLECSQTMGHDKMYWYQQDPGMELHLIHYSYGVNSTEKGDLSSESTVSRIRTEHFPLTLESARPSHTSQYLCASSTGFPGNTIYFGEGSWLTVV.

This clonotype was found once. The junction departs from germline at one end; a sequencing error may be responsible. The gene calls are TRBV3-1 and TRBJ2-1; D possibly corresponds to TRBD2 (5 bases). Germline CDR1 LGHDT, CDR2 YNNKEL (reference sequence). The CDR3 totals 12 residues. Here the CDR3 reads CASSHSVNEQLF. The CDR3 DNA is TGTGCCAGCAGCCATAGCGTCAATGAGCAGCTCTTC.

V usage is TRBV30 and J usage is TRBJ2-3; TRBD1 or TRBD2 may be the D gene (5 bases each). Between the trimmed V and J ends, which lost 3 bases and 2 bases, there was a span of 12 bases. Germline-derived CDR1 and CDR2 are GTSNPN and SVGIG (reference sequence). The CDR3 runs to 14 residues. The CDR3 spells CAWRGGGSTDTQYF. In DNA, the CDR3 is TGTGCCTGGAGGGGTGGGGGATCCACAGATACGCAGTATTTT.

Ten or more counts support this clonotype. The chain couples TRBV6-5 to TRBJ1-4, with a possible D match to TRBD1 (5 bases). V lost 6 bases and J 8 bases, leaving 10 bases between the germline ends. The CDR3 spans 12 residues. CDR1 is MNHEY and CDR2 is SVGAGI in the germline V gene. CDR3 in amino acids: CASSRDLEKLFF. CDR3 nucleotide sequence: TGTGCCAGCAGCCGGGACCTCGAAAAACTGTTTTTT.

This clonotype appeared many times. The chain employs TRBV2 and TRBJ2-3; TRBD2 agrees at 7 bases. CDR1 and CDR2 from the germline V gene are SNHLY and FYNNEI. The J segment lost 4 bases and the V segment lost 6 bases, leaving 10 bases of the junction unmatched. The CDR3 totals 15 residues. Here the CDR3 reads CASSRLAGAADTQYF. The CDR3 DNA reads as TGTGCCAGCAGCCGCTTGGCGGGAGCTGCAGATACGCAGTATTTT.

This clonotype has ten or more counts. The rearrangement links TRBV19 to TRBJ1-5; D is ambiguous. Germline CDR1 and CDR2: LNHDA and SQIVND (reference sequence). This CDR3 is 15 amino acids long. V lost 2 bases to trimming and J lost 0 bases, with 8 bases between them. The CDR3 nucleotides read TGTGCCAGTAGTATAACCGTCTATAGCAATCAGCCCCAGCATTTT. Translating it yields CASSITVYSNQPQHF. Combining the CDR3 with reference TRBV19 and TRBJ1-5 gives the whole variable domain DGGITQSPKYLFRKEGQNVTLSCEQNLNHDAMYWYRQDPGQGLRLIYYSQIVNDFQKGDIAEGYSVSREKKESFPLTVTSAQKNPTAFYLCASSITVYSNQPQHFGDGTRLSIL.

This clonotype was detected only once. This rearrangement joins TRBV5-1 to TRBJ1-5; tentatively, D is TRBD1 (5 bases). From germline, CDR1 is SGHRS and CDR2 YFSETQ. The V end was cut by 0 bases, the J end by 7 bases, with 11 bases between. The CDR3 spans 14 residues. The CDR3 sequence: CASSLAGREQPQHF. CDR3 DNA sequence: TGCGCCAGCAGCTTGGCGGGGCGGGAGCAGCCCCAGCATTTT. The variable domain in full, completed from reference TRBV5-1 and TRBJ1-5, reads KAGVTQTPRYLIKTRGQQVTLSCSPISGHRSVSWYQQTPGQGLQFLFEYFSETQRNKGNFPGRFSGRQFSNSRSEMNVSTLELGDSALYLCASSLAGREQPQHFGDGTRLSIL.

This clonotype occurred a few times. Just one base apart from a much larger clone, this may be a read error. The rearrangement joins TRBV7-9 to TRBJ2-1; tentatively, D is TRBD2 (7 bases). This CDR3 is 16 amino acids long. Between the trimmed V and J ends, which lost 7 bases and 3 bases, there was a span of 19 bases. Germline V lookup: CDR1 SEHNR, CDR2 FQNEAQ (reference sequence). The CDR3 reads CASTGGRGGGYNEQFF. CDR3 nucleotide sequence: TGTGCCAGCACCGGGGGGAGGGGGGGGGGCTACAATGAGCAGTTCTTC.

On this clonotype: A much larger clone lies a single base off, so this may be a read error. The gene calls are TRBV28 and TRBJ1-2; D not certain. Germline lookup yields CDR1 MDHEN and CDR2 SYDVKM. This CDR3 spans 13 amino acids. The CDR3 DNA reads TGTGCCTGCAGTTACCCCAACAATTATGGCTACACCTTC. Translating it yields CACSYPNNYGYTF.

In this sample, this clonotype turned up many times. The CDR3 nucleotides read TGTGCCAGCAGTTACTCGTGGGTGTCCCAGCATTTT. It specifies CASSYSWVSQHF. The chain is built from TRBV6-6 and TRBJ1-5; no reliable D call. CDR1 and CDR2 (germline): MNHNY, SVGAGI (reference sequence). CDR3 length: 12 residues. V lost 0 bases to trimming and J lost 11 bases, with 8 bases between them.